This T cell receptor beta chain appears in the sequencing data of a study of blood T cell repertoires in COVID-19. Study context: T cells, B-cell-depleted T cells, or PBMCs supplied cDNA or gDNA.

Germline V lookup: CDR1 MDHEN, CDR2 SYDVKM. The CDR3 totals 17 residues. V lost 6 bases and J 0 bases, leaving 20 bases between the germline ends. In the source study's methods: For nucleated cells, counts were estimated from reference gene primer amplification. Produced via immunoSEQ multiplex PCR; TCRdb's table is partial and in-frame only. For V, J and clone size, that table is used; D and trimming come from the DNA. The sample has approximately 300,000 clones; over 85% are singletons. The receptor was derived from a woman in her twenties or thirties who had recovered from COVID-19. The chain employs TRBV28 and TRBJ1-1, with D possibly TRBD1 on 6 matching bases. The sequenced material came from PBMCs or T cells enriched from blood (not recorded which). For the CDR3, the DNA is TGTGCCAGCAGCCTTATTGGGACACCCACGATGAACACTGAAGCTTTCTTT. Translating it yields CASSLIGTPTMNTEAFF.